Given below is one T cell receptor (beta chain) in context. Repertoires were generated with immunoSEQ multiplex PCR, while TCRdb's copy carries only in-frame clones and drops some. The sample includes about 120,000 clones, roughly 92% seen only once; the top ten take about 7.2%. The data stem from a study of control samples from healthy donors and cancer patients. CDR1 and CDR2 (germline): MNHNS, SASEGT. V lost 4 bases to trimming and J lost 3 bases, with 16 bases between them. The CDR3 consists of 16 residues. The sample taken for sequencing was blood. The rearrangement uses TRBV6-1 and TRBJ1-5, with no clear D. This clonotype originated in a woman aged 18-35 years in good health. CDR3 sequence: CASSAEPSGLNQPQHF. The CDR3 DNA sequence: TGTGCCAGCAGTGCGGAACCATCAGGCCTCAATCAGCCCCAGCATTTT.